This T cell receptor beta chain is drawn from a study of post-analysis software for immune sequencing data. This clonotype was seen more than once but under ten times. The antigen is not known. Unique molecular identifiers tagged the TCR beta cDNA libraries. TCRdb reprocessed the PCR reads via MiXCR and lists one record per CDR3 protein. The sample shows 740,000 or so distinct CDR3 sequences, approximately 50% of them seen only once. Study findings and constraints: About 5 TRBV segments (TRBV5-6, TRBV5-1 and TRBV20-1 among them) occurred more frequently in patients than in controls.

Germline V gene sequence: CDR1 ENHRY, CDR2 SYGVKD. The CDR3 spans 15 residues. With 6 bases removed from V and 4 bases from J, the gap between germline ends came to 19 bases. Sample: blood. The chain is built from TRBV10-3 and TRBJ2-7; D may correspond to TRBD1 or TRBD2 (5 bases each). This clonotype was sampled from a girl aged 5 to 17 with multiple sclerosis. Written as DNA, the CDR3 is TGTGCCATCAGGGATACCGGGACCGAGCCATACGAGCAGTACTTC. The encoded protein is CAIRDTGTEPYEQYF.